One sample yielded the 10 T cell receptor beta chains listed below, sequenced in a study of T-cell reconstitution after alpha-beta-depleted transplantation in children. Unique molecular identifiers were used in preparing the TCRbeta library. Using its own MiXCR run on the PCR reads, TCRdb lists one record per CDR3 protein. The data contain 700,000 or so distinct CDR3 sequences, roughly 14% of them seen just once; the ten biggest clones take up 0.79%. Sequencing used PBMCs, obtained before TCRalphabeta/CD19-depleted stem cell transplant. The receptors come from a girl aged 2-10 years with congenital amegakaryocytic thrombocytopenia, due to receive a stem cell transplant.

This clonotype occurred a few times. The chain couples TRBV5-6 to TRBJ2-7; D remains unclear. The ends were cut back, 0 bases at V and 5 bases at J, with 12 bases in the middle. From germline, CDR1 is SGHDT and CDR2 YYEEEE. The CDR3 totals 14 residues. DNA of the CDR3: TGTGCCAGCAGCTTGGTGCTCGACCGGCACGAGCAGTACTTC. It codes for CASSLVLDRHEQYF. Complete variable domain (other parts from reference TRBV5-6 and TRBJ2-7): DAGVTQSPTHLIKTRGQQVTLRCSPKSGHDTVSWYQQALGQGPQFIFQYYEEEERQRGNFPDRFSGHQFPNYSSELNVNALLLGDSALYLCASSLVLDRHEQYFGPGTRLTVT.

This clonotype showed up many times. DNA of the CDR3: TGTGCCACCAGCAGAGGAGCAGGGGATAAGCAGTACTTC. Translating gives CATSRGAGDKQYF. The chain couples TRBV15 to TRBJ2-7; maybe TRBD1 (6 bases). This CDR3 has 13 amino acids. The V gene's germline CDR1 is LNHNV and CDR2 YYDKDF (reference sequence). The ends were cut back, 1 base at V and 8 bases at J, with 12 bases in the middle.

This clonotype came up many times. V usage is TRBV12-3 or TRBV12-4 and J usage is TRBJ2-2; tentative D call: TRBD2 (5 bases). Trimming pared 6 bases from V and 2 bases from J, leaving 13 bases between. This CDR3 is built from 15 residues. In nucleotides, the CDR3 is TGTGCCAGCAGCTCCGAGACGGGAAACACCGGGGAGCTGTTTTTT. Protein product: CASSSETGNTGELFF.

The chain is built from TRBV2 and TRBJ2-5; no clear D gene. V was shortened by 7 bases and J by 4 bases, with 13 bases between the two germline ends. CDR3 length equals 13 residues. The germline V gene has CDR1 SNHLY and CDR2 FYNNEI. In DNA, the CDR3 is TGTGCCAGCATGAAGACCCAGGCAGAGACCCAGTACTTC. Its protein is CASMKTQAETQYF.

This clonotype was observed a handful of times. V and J are TRBV27 and TRBJ2-7; D gene ambiguous. CDR1 and CDR2 from the germline V gene are MNHEY and SMNVEV (reference sequence). This CDR3 has 13 residues. With 6 bases removed from V and 0 bases from J, the gap between germline ends came to 9 bases. The CDR3 DNA is TGTGCCAGCAGCCCCGTCAACTCCTACGAGCAGTACTTC. It specifies CASSPVNSYEQYF.

This clonotype was seen at least ten times. This rearrangement joins TRBV10-3 to TRBJ1-5; D is uncertain. The V and J ends lost 0 bases and 3 bases respectively, with 12 bases between them. CDR1 ENHRY and CDR2 SYGVKD come from the germline V gene. CDR3 length: 16 residues. CDR3 nucleotide sequence: TGTGCCATCAGTGAGTCGTACAGTAACTACAATCAGCCCCAGCATTTT. Translated: CAISESYSNYNQPQHF.

Ten or more counts support this clonotype. The V and J genes are TRBV7-9 and TRBJ2-3, with no clear D. The CDR3 runs 16 residues. Germline V gives CDR1 SEHNR, CDR2 FQNEAQ (reference sequence). V gave up 1 base and J gave up 0 bases, with 11 bases separating them. The CDR3: CASSLVRVGSTDTQYF. The CDR3 bases are TGTGCCAGCAGCTTAGTCCGCGTGGGTAGCACAGATACGCAGTATTTT.

This clonotype was picked up a small number of times. The chain couples TRBV20-1 to TRBJ2-6; D tentatively reads TRBD1 or TRBD2 (5 bases each). Germline assignment: CDR1 DFQATT and CDR2 SNEGSKA (reference sequence). The CDR3 sequence is 17 residues long. V gave up 0 bases and J gave up 2 bases, with 14 bases separating them. In DNA form, the CDR3 reads TGCAGTGCTAGAGATTGGTCGAGGGGCGCTGGGGCCAACGTCCTGACTTTC. Its protein is CSARDWSRGAGANVLTF.

This clonotype was observed a handful of times. The rearrangement joins TRBV5-1 to TRBJ2-7; 13 nucleotides line up with TRBD2. This CDR3 has 19 residues. J lost 4 bases, V lost 0 bases, and 13 bases had no gene match. From germline, CDR1 is SGHRS and CDR2 YFSETQ. The chain's CDR3 is CASSLVGLAGEYEGYEQYF. The CDR3 DNA reads as TGCGCCAGCAGCTTGGTCGGACTAGCGGGAGAGTACGAGGGGTACGAGCAGTACTTC.

This clonotype has a single count. This chain uses TRBV7-9 with TRBJ2-7; D gene unclear. CDR3 size: 12 residues. The germline gives CDR1 SEHNR, CDR2 FQNEAQ (reference sequence). V lost 2 bases and J lost 3, with 5 bases in between. The CDR3 DNA follows: TGTGCCAGCAGCTTATGGGTCTACGAGCAGTACTTC. Encoded protein: CASSLWVYEQYF.